This entry lists 16 T cell receptor beta chains sequenced from one sample in a study of T cell repertoires in ileal Crohn's disease. Time point indicated: neoterminal ileum biopsy at postoperative endoscopy, about 6 months after surgery. Sequenced by immunoSEQ multiplex PCR; TCRdb stores in-frame clones only, minus some. Found here are under 800 clones, roughly 91% of them singletons; the top ten hold about a sixth. Sample: ileal tissue. The receptors shown here come from an adult with Crohn's disease.

The rearrangement links TRBV7-9 to TRBJ2-3, with 11 positions matching TRBD2. Looked up from germline, CDR1 is SEHNR and CDR2 is FQNEAQ (reference sequence). This CDR3 contains 18 residues. V shed 6 bases and J 0 bases; nucleotides not matched to a gene: 11. CDR3 in amino acids: CASRRGTSGASSTDTQYF. In DNA, the CDR3 is TGTGCCAGCAGACGCGGGACTAGCGGCGCCTCTAGCACAGATACGCAGTATTTT.

The genes are TRBV5-8 and TRBJ1-2; D is uncertain. The V end lost 7 bases, the J end lost 3 bases, and 19 bases lay between the germline ends. Germline CDR1 and CDR2: SGHTS and YDEGEE. The CDR3 has 15 residues. The CDR3 protein is CASSPLAVTYYGYTF. The CDR3 coding sequence is TGTGCCAGCTCTCCGTTGGCAGTCACTTACTATGGCTACACCTTC.

The V and J genes are TRBV5-6 and TRBJ2-7, with D perhaps matching TRBD1 (5 bases). The CDR3 extends over 14 amino acids. V lost 2 bases to trimming and J lost 4 bases, with 13 bases between them. The germline V gene has CDR1 SGHDT and CDR2 YYEEEE. The CDR3 DNA reads as TGTGCCAGCAGCTTTCTAGGGGCCTGGTACGAGCAGTACTTC. Translated: CASSFLGAWYEQYF. Combining the CDR3 with reference TRBV5-6 and TRBJ2-7 gives the whole variable domain DAGVTQSPTHLIKTRGQQVTLRCSPKSGHDTVSWYQQALGQGPQFIFQYYEEEERQRGNFPDRFSGHQFPNYSSELNVNALLLGDSALYLCASSFLGAWYEQYFGPGTRLTVT.

The rearrangement uses TRBV5-1 and TRBJ2-5; D is ambiguous. In germline, CDR1 is SGHRS, CDR2 YFSETQ. V dropped 1 base and J dropped 4 bases, with 14 bases sitting between them. This CDR3 is 15 amino acids long. CDR3: CASSLRAREGETQYF. The DNA for the CDR3 is TGCGCCAGCAGCTTGAGGGCTAGAGAAGGAGAGACCCAGTACTTC.

For the CDR3, the DNA is TGCGCCAGCAGCCCGGGGGCAGGGGCGGGGAACACTGAAGCTTTCTTT. It specifies CASSPGAGAGNTEAFF. The chain combines TRBV5-1 with TRBJ1-1; tentative D call: TRBD1 (6 bases). V lost 4 bases and J lost 1, with 17 bases in between. The CDR3 extends over 16 amino acids. The V gene's germline CDR1 is SGHRS and CDR2 YFSETQ.

The genes are TRBV10-3 and TRBJ2-3; D is uncertain. The germline V gene encodes CDR1 ENHRY and CDR2 SYGVKD. V was cut by 7 bases and J by 4 bases, with 6 bases left in between. CDR3 length: 11 residues. The CDR3: CAITAADTQYF. The CDR3 DNA follows: TGTGCCATCACTGCCGCAGATACGCAGTATTTT.

For the CDR3, the DNA is TGCGCCAGCAGCCACCCGGGACAGGGGAACACCGGGGAGCTGTTTTTT. It encodes CASSHPGQGNTGELFF. The gene calls are TRBV4-1 and TRBJ2-2; TRBD1 agrees at 9 bases. This CDR3 has 16 residues. Trimming removed 3 bases from V and 1 base from J; junction bases left unmatched: 3. Germline lookup yields CDR1 MGHRA and CDR2 YSYEKL.

The chain is built from TRBV7-8 and TRBJ2-7; 8 bases align to TRBD1. This CDR3 is built from 13 residues. Trimming took 5 bases from V and 2 from J; bases not matched to a gene: 2. The germline CDR1 and CDR2 sequences are SGHVS and FQNEAQ. As DNA, the CDR3 is TGTGCCAGCAGCCTACAGGGGGCCTACGAGCAGTACTTC. The encoded protein is CASSLQGAYEQYF.

The chain links TRBV5-6 to TRBJ2-3; weak D call: TRBD2 (6 bases). Trimming took off 2 bases at V and 0 bases at J, with 13 bases between the two ends. The CDR3 consists of 16 residues. CDR1 and CDR2 (germline): SGHDT, YYEEEE. The CDR3 spells CASSFLGGWSTDTQYF. The CDR3 DNA follows: TGTGCCAGCAGCTTCCTTGGGGGGTGGAGCACAGATACGCAGTATTTT.

The rearrangement links TRBV27 to TRBJ2-5, with 8 bases aligning to TRBD1. The CDR3 consists of 14 residues. Germline loops: CDR1 MNHEY, CDR2 SMNVEV (reference sequence). Losses at the gene ends were 6 bases for V and 7 bases for J; bases not matched to a gene: 10. CDR3 region: CASSPRDRPVTQYF. CDR3 nucleotides: TGTGCCAGCAGCCCCCGGGACAGGCCCGTGACCCAGTACTTC.

The chain combines TRBV5-1 with TRBJ1-1, with 10 bases aligning to TRBD1. CDR3 length: 17 amino acids. The germline gives CDR1 SGHRS, CDR2 YFSETQ. J gave up 1 base and V 4 bases, and 10 bases lay outside the gene matches. This CDR3 reads CASSPGQGTRWNTEAFF. The DNA of the CDR3 is TGCGCCAGCAGCCCGGGACAGGGGACAAGGTGGAACACTGAAGCTTTCTTT.

The chain employs TRBV5-4 and TRBJ2-2; the D gene is possibly TRBD1 (6 bases). Trimming shortened V by 2 bases and J by 5 bases, and 22 bases separated the two germline ends. CDR1 and CDR2 (germline): SGHNT, YYREEE (reference sequence). The CDR3 spans 18 residues. CDR3 bases: TGTGCCAGCAGCTTACCCTTTGGACAGAAGGGTGGGACCGGGGAGCTGTTTTTT. Protein: CASSLPFGQKGGTGELFF.

The V and J genes are TRBV2 and TRBJ1-5, with TRBD1 identical over 7 bases. This CDR3 region has 13 residues. Germline CDR1 SNHLY, CDR2 FYNNEI. Trimming at V came to 9 bases and at J to 6 bases, leaving 8 bases not matched to a gene. CDR3 region: CASTGVVGQPQHF. The DNA of the CDR3 is TGTGCCAGTACAGGGGTAGTTGGTCAGCCCCAGCATTTT.

The chain combines TRBV11-2 with TRBJ2-5, with D possibly TRBD1 on 6 matching bases. CDR1 and CDR2 (germline): SGHAT, FQNNGV. Trimming took off 5 bases at V and 5 bases at J, with 12 bases between the two ends. CDR3 length: 13 residues. The CDR3 region is CASSQGSRETQYF. The CDR3 bases are TGTGCCAGCAGCCAGGGGTCCCGGGAGACCCAGTACTTC.

Concerning this clone: Sequence at one end of the junction differs from germline and may be a read error. The chain combines TRBV19 with TRBJ2-1; D possibly corresponds to TRBD2 (5 bases). The CDR3 has 15 residues. The germline CDR1 and CDR2 sequences are LNHDA and SQIVND (reference sequence). Here the CDR3 reads CASRARVGDYSEQFF. In DNA, the CDR3 is TGTGCCAGTAGGGCCCGGGTGGGAGACTACAGTGAGCAGTTCTTC.

The gene calls are TRBV29-1 and TRBJ2-1; weak D call: TRBD2 (6 bases). This CDR3 contains 14 residues. Trimming took 7 bases from V and 0 from J, leaving 13 bases between them. Germline V lookup: CDR1 SQVTM, CDR2 ANQGSEA. DNA for the CDR3: TGCAGCGATATGGGAGGCCCCTCCTACAATGAGCAGTTCTTC. It is translated as CSDMGGPSYNEQFF.